One sample yielded the 20 T cell receptor beta chains listed below, sequenced in a study of blood T cell repertoires in COVID-19. Profiling relied on immunoSEQ multiplex PCR, and the TCRdb table lists in-frame clones only, not all of them. The sample includes under 300,000 clones, just over 85% of them seen just once. The material sequenced was PBMCs or T cells enriched from blood (not recorded which). The receptors here all came from a man between 18 and 35 years old who had recovered from COVID-19.

This chain joins TRBV25-1 and TRBJ2-2, with 12 bases matching TRBD2. With V trimmed by 3 bases and J by 5 bases, 1 base remained unmatched. CDR1 and CDR2 (germline): MGHDK, SYGVNS. This CDR3 is 15 amino acids long. For the CDR3, the DNA is TGTGCCAGCAGTGAGCTAGCGGGGGGGACCGGGGAGCTGTTTTTT. Protein: CASSELAGGTGELFF.

The table lists this clone with a count of one. This sequence joins TRBV5-5 and TRBJ2-3, with D perhaps TRBD1 (6 bases). The V gene lost 2 bases and the J gene lost 2 bases, with 12 bases spanning the gap. Germline CDR1 and CDR2: SGHKS and YYEKEE (reference sequence). This CDR3 region has 15 residues. The CDR3, as DNA: TGTGCCAGCAGCTTCGGGTCAGGGGACACAGATACGCAGTATTTT. This codes for CASSFGSGDTDTQYF.

This clone has a single count. The rearrangement joins TRBV21-1 to TRBJ2-1; TRBD2 is the table's D call and was not checked against the DNA. TRBV21-1 has pseudogene status. The length of the CDR3 is 14 residues. The CDR3, as DNA: TGTGCCAGCAGCAAAAGGAGGACTAGCGGGGCGGGGTTCTTC. Protein sequence: CASSKRRTSGAGFF.

The chain combines TRBV10-3 with TRBJ1-1, with a possible D match to TRBD1 (5 bases). The CDR3 is 14 amino acids. Germline assignment: CDR1 ENHRY and CDR2 SYGVKD. V was shortened by 4 bases and J by 4 bases, with 13 bases between the two germline ends. CDR3 sequence: CAISVGGAATEAFF. For the CDR3, the DNA is TGTGCCATCAGTGTGGGGGGTGCGGCCACTGAAGCTTTCTTT.

The rearrangement joins TRBV3-1 (or the pseudogene TRBV3-2) to TRBJ1-2; a possible D gene is TRBD1 (5 bases). The CDR3 loop spans 13 amino acids. Germline V gene sequence: CDR1 LGHDT, CDR2 YNNKEL (reference sequence). V shed 10 bases and J shed 4 bases, with 16 bases lying between them. The CDR3 here is CATRGEGSYGYTF. In DNA, the CDR3 is TGTGCCACCCGAGGGGAGGGCAGCTATGGCTACACCTTC.

This chain joins TRBV3-1 (or the pseudogene TRBV3-2) and TRBJ2-7; TRBD2 might be the D (7 bases). The ends were cut back, 2 bases at V and 2 bases at J, with 10 bases in the middle. CDR1 and CDR2 (germline): LGHDT, YNNKEL (reference sequence). This CDR3 region has 14 residues. CDR3 sequence (DNA): TGTGCCAGCAGCCAATTGGGGGGGCCCTACGAGCAGTACTTC. It yields the protein CASSQLGGPYEQYF.

This clone was counted once. The chain uses TRBV30 and TRBJ1-2; D possibly corresponds to TRBD1 (6 bases). The CDR3 has 12 residues. The V end was cut by 4 bases, the J end by 4 bases, with 10 bases between. Per the germline V gene, CDR1 is GTSNPN and CDR2 is SVGIG (reference sequence). CDR3 DNA sequence: TGTGCCTGGACAGGGGAGGGCTATGGCTACACCTTC. Amino acids: CAWTGEGYGYTF.

CDR3 bases: TGCGCCAGCAGTCAACCGGGACAGGGTGAAAAACTGTTTTTT. It specifies CASSQPGQGEKLFF. V and J are TRBV23-1 and TRBJ1-4, with 9 bases matching TRBD1. TRBV23-1 is given ORF status, its function remaining uncertain. The length of the CDR3 is 14 residues. The V segment lost 2 bases and the J segment 7 bases; nucleotides outside the gene matches: 2.

V is TRBV12-3 or TRBV12-4 and J is TRBJ2-1; the D gene is possibly TRBD1 (5 bases). The CDR3 is 11 amino acids. V shed 1 base and J shed 16 bases, with 11 bases lying between them. CDR3 coding DNA: TGTGCCAGCAGTTTAGGGCAGGGTTCCTTCTTC. Translated, it gives CASSLGQGSFF.

This chain links TRBV28 with TRBJ2-6; D is unresolved. The ends were cut back, 6 bases at V and 4 bases at J, with 13 bases in the middle. This CDR3 spans 15 amino acids. CDR1 and CDR2 (germline): MDHEN, SYDVKM. DNA for the CDR3: TGTGCCAGCAGCACCACAGTAACAGGGGCCAACGTCCTGACTTTC. It codes for CASSTTVTGANVLTF.

The chain uses TRBV19 and TRBJ1-6; 8 positions match TRBD1. The germline gives CDR1 LNHDA, CDR2 SQIVND (reference sequence). V was pared by 4 bases and J by 10 bases, with 6 bases of the junction left unmatched. This CDR3 has 14 residues. CDR3 bases: TGTGCCAGTAGTACTGTGACAGGGGACTCACCCCTCCACTTT. It translates to CASSTVTGDSPLHF.

The genes are TRBV19 and TRBJ2-7, with a weak D call TRBD1 (6 bases). The V end lost 0 bases, the J end lost 0 bases, and 12 bases lay between the germline ends. Germline CDR1 is LNHDA and CDR2 is SQIVND (reference sequence). CDR3 length: 16 amino acids. CDR3 protein: CASSIDLWDNSYEQYF. In nucleotides, the CDR3 is TGTGCCAGTAGTATAGATCTATGGGACAACTCCTACGAGCAGTACTTC.

The chain uses TRBV5-1 and TRBJ1-4; a possible D gene is TRBD1 (6 bases). Germline CDR1 reads SGHRS; CDR2 reads YFSETQ. The CDR3 loop spans 13 amino acids. Trimming took 10 bases from V and 4 from J, leaving 14 bases between them. CDR3 amino acids: CASKQGDNEKLFF. For the CDR3, the DNA is TGCGCCTCCAAACAGGGTGATAATGAAAAACTGTTTTTT.

The gene calls are TRBV28 and TRBJ1-5; 11 nucleotides agree with TRBD1. This CDR3 has 15 residues. CDR1 MDHEN and CDR2 SYDVKM come from the germline V gene. V gave up 9 bases and J gave up 7 bases; unmatched junction bases: 11. CDR3 sequence: CASWDRGVLGQPQHF. CDR3 nucleotide sequence: TGTGCCAGTTGGGACAGGGGGGTATTGGGCCAGCCCCAGCATTTT.

This clone was recorded only once. The chain combines TRBV19 with TRBJ1-6; TRBD1 aligns across 9 bases. The CDR3 contains 14 residues. V shed 6 bases, J shed 9 bases, and the junction held 6 bases outside the gene matches. Germline V gene sequence: CDR1 LNHDA, CDR2 SQIVND (reference sequence). As DNA, the CDR3 is TGTGCCAGTAGAATACAGGGGGCGGGTTCACCCCTCCACTTT. Amino acid sequence: CASRIQGAGSPLHF.

The chain uses TRBV27 and TRBJ1-2; TRBD1 aligns across 7 bases. With V trimmed by 6 bases and J by 4 bases, 17 bases remained unmatched. The CDR3 consists of 17 residues. The V gene's germline CDR1 is MNHEY and CDR2 SMNVEV (reference sequence). For the CDR3, the DNA is TGTGCCAGCAGGTCTCCCGGGACAGAAGCAGCCCGCTATGGCTACACCTTC. Translating gives CASRSPGTEAARYGYTF.

As for this clone: Other nucleotide sequences in the sample specify the same CDR3. The chain is built from TRBV6-1 and TRBJ1-6, with 11 positions matching TRBD1. The CDR3 is 14 amino acids. Germline CDR1 MNHNS, CDR2 SASEGT. V gave up 3 bases and J gave up 8 bases; unmatched junction bases: 0. This CDR3 is CASSEGQGDSPLHF. In nucleotides, the CDR3 is TGTGCCAGCAGTGAGGGACAGGGGGATTCACCCCTCCACTTT.

The rearrangement uses TRBV24-1 and TRBJ1-2; maybe TRBD1 (5 bases). This CDR3 contains 13 residues. Trimming left V 9 bases short and J 3 bases short, with 13 bases between. CDR1 and CDR2 from the germline V gene are KGHDR and SFDVKD. The CDR3 nucleotides read TGTGCCACCGCTCCGGGGGGATACTATGGCTACACCTTC. This sequence encodes CATAPGGYYGYTF.

V is TRBV6-5 and J is TRBJ1-3; no clear D gene. Trimming pared 5 bases from V and 4 bases from J, leaving 15 bases between. The CDR3 spans 15 residues. Germline CDR1 is MNHEY and CDR2 is SVGAGI. In nucleotides, the CDR3 is TGTGCCAGCAGTCAGAAACAGTCGACAGGAAACACCATATATTTT. Amino acid sequence: CASSQKQSTGNTIYF.

This clone was counted a single time. V usage is TRBV5-4 and J usage is TRBJ2-5; TRBD2 matches at 11 bases. Germline-derived CDR1 and CDR2 are SGHNT and YYREEE (reference sequence). CDR3 length: 15 amino acids. Trimming removed 4 bases from V and 2 bases from J; junction bases left unmatched: 4. The CDR3 is CASSDIAGGQETQYF. CDR3 bases: TGTGCCAGCAGCGATATAGCGGGAGGGCAAGAGACCCAGTACTTC.